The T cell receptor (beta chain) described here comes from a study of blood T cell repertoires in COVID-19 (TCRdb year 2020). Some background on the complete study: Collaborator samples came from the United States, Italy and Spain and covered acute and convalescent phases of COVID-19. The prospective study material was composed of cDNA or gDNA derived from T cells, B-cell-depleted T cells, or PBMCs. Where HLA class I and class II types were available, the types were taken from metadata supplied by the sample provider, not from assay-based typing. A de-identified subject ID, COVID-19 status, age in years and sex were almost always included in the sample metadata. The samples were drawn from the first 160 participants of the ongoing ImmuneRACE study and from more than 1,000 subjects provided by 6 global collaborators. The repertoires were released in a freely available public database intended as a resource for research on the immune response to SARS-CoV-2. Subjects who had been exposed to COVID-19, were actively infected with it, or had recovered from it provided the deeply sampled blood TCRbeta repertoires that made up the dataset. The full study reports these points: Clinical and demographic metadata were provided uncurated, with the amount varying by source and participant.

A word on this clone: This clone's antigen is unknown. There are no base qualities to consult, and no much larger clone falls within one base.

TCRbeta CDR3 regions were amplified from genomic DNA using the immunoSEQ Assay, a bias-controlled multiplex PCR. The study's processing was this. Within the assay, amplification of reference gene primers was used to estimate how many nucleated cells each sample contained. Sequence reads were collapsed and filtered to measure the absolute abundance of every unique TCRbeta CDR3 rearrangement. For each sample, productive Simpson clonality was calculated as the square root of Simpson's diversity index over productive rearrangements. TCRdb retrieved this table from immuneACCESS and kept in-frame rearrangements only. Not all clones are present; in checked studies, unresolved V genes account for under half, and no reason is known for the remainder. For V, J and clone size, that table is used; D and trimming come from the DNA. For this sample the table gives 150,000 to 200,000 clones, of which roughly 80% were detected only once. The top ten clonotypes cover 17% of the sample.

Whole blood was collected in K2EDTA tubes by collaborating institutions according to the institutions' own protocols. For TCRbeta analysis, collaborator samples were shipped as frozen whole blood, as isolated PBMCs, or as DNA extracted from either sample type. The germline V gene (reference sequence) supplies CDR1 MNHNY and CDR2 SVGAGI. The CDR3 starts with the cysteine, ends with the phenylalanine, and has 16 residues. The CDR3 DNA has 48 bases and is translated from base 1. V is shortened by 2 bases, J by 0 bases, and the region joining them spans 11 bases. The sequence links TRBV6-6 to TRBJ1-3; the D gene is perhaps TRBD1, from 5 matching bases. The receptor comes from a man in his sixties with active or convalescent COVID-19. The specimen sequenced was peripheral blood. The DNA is TGTGCCAGCAGTTACGGACACTCTCTCTCTGGAAACACCATATATTTT. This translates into CASSYGHSLSGNTIYF.